These 15 T cell receptor beta chains came from one sample sequenced in a study of blood T cells in healthy people across ages. Alongside a J-beta primer mix, a sample-barcoded 5' primer served in a second PCR lasting about 7 to 12 cycles. TCRdb fed the 5' RACE reads into MiXCR, producing one record per CDR3 protein. The sample holds 750,000 or so distinct CDR3 sequences; around 25% are singletons and the top ten take under 9.5%. This same sample was also taken into another study, of T cells of mothers and their children.

The sample comprised blood. Every receptor here comes from a boy under 18 in good health.

This sequence joins TRBV5-1 and TRBJ1-2; D call uncertain. Germline V CDR1 and CDR2: SGHRS, YFSETQ. CDR3 length equals 12 residues. V dropped 4 bases and J dropped 8 bases, with 12 bases sitting between them. CDR3 sequence reads: CASSPVGNGYTF. The DNA for the CDR3 is TGCGCCAGCAGCCCCGTAGGTAACGGCTACACCTTC.

The rearrangement uses TRBV20-1 and TRBJ2-3, with 8 positions matching TRBD2. The V segment lost 3 bases and the J segment 2 bases; nucleotides outside the gene matches: 10. The germline CDR1 and CDR2 sequences are DFQATT and SNEGSKA (reference sequence). This CDR3 is built from 16 residues. The CDR3 loop is CSASDPGTSSTDTQYF. The CDR3 DNA follows: TGCAGTGCTAGTGATCCCGGGACTAGTTCCACAGATACGCAGTATTTT.

The chain employs TRBV7-9 and TRBJ1-2; 9 bases map to TRBD1. V lost 5 bases and J lost 4; bases outside the gene matches: 8. The CDR3 has 15 residues. Germline CDR1 SEHNR, CDR2 FQNEAQ (reference sequence). CDR3 DNA sequence: TGTGCCAGCAGCGAAGGACAGGGGAGGAGCTATGGCTACACCTTC. Translating it yields CASSEGQGRSYGYTF.

The genes are TRBV5-6 and TRBJ2-1; 7 nucleotides agree with TRBD2. Near its end, the DNA agrees better with TRBJ2-5, so the J call may be wrong. The germline CDR1 and CDR2 sequences are SGHDT and YYEEEE. CDR3 size: 12 residues. The CDR3 protein is CASSPGLGTQYF. The CDR3 DNA reads as TGTGCCAGCAGCCCCGGACTAGGGACCCAGTACTTC.

This clonotype was recorded once. The chain employs TRBV29-1 and TRBJ2-5; TRBD2 agrees at 10 bases. The closer fit of TRBJ2-7 to the DNA end suggests the J call may be wrong. Germline CDR1 SQVTM, CDR2 ANQGSEA. This CDR3 spans 13 amino acids. CDR3 sequence: CSVPGLARYEQYF. The CDR3 region has the DNA TGCAGCGTACCGGGACTAGCGCGCTACGAGCAGTACTTC.

This rearrangement joins TRBV11-2 to TRBJ2-5, with 7 bases lining up with TRBD2. CDR3 length equals 14 residues. Germline trimming cut 3 bases from V and 4 bases from J; bases unmatched to any gene: 5. CDR1 and CDR2 from the germline V gene are SGHAT and FQNNGV. This chain's CDR3 is CASSLKRGAETQYF. The DNA of the CDR3 is TGTGCCAGCAGCTTGAAGCGGGGAGCAGAGACCCAGTACTTC. The entire variable domain, with the rest obtained from reference TRBV11-2 and TRBJ2-5, is as follows: EAGVAQSPRYKIIEKRQSVAFWCNPISGHATLYWYQQILGQGPKLLIQFQNNGVVDDSQLPKDRFSAERLKGVDSTLKIQPAKLEDSAVYLCASSLKRGAETQYFGPGTRLLVL.

As concerns this clonotype: An end of the junction does not agree with germline; a read error may underlie this. DNA of the CDR3: TGCGCCAGCAGTCAAGGTCCTAGCGGGAGGGTCTACGAGCAGTACTTC. Translated: CASSQGPSGRVYEQYF. The J gene is TRBJ2-5, the V gene TRBV4-1, with TRBD2 matching over 12 bases. The J call may be wrong; the DNA end is better matched by TRBJ2-7. Germline V gives CDR1 MGHRA, CDR2 YSYEKL. CDR3 length equals 16 residues.

This clonotype came up a few times. The genes are TRBV2 and TRBJ2-7; perhaps D is TRBD1 or TRBD2 (5 bases each). The CDR3 is 12 residues long. Per germline, CDR1 SNHLY and CDR2 FYNNEI. V lost 8 bases and J lost 2, with 10 bases in between. Written as DNA, the CDR3 is TGTGCCAGCCGGGACCGAGCCTACGAGCAGTACTTC. Translated, it gives CASRDRAYEQYF.

This clonotype was seen only a few times. The rearrangement links TRBV6-2 or TRBV6-3 to TRBJ2-5; D uncertain. There are 14 residues in the CDR3. Trimming cost V 0 bases and J 5 bases, with 10 bases left between them. Germline CDR1 is MNHEY and CDR2 is SVGEGT. CDR3 DNA: TGTGCCAGCAGTTACTCGGGCAGCCCGGAGACCCAGTACTTC. Amino acids: CASSYSGSPETQYF.

The V and J genes are TRBV6-1 and TRBJ2-3, with a tentative D call TRBD1 (5 bases). The CDR3 loop spans 14 amino acids. The germline CDR1 and CDR2 sequences are MNHNS and SASEGT. Between the trimmed V and J ends, which lost 5 bases and 2 bases, there was a span of 11 bases. CDR3 sequence (DNA): TGTGCCAGCAGTTTAACAGGTTACACAGATACGCAGTATTTT. Residues: CASSLTGYTDTQYF.

This clonotype was counted between two and nine times. J is TRBJ2-7 and V is TRBV3-1; TRBD1 agrees at 9 bases. Germline V gene data show CDR1 as LGHDT and CDR2 as YNNKEL (reference sequence). The CDR3 spans 16 residues. V gave up 1 base and J gave up 7 bases; unmatched junction bases: 11. The CDR3 region has the DNA TGTGCCAGCAGCCAAGCCCGGGGACAGGGCCCTTTGGAGCAGTACTTC. Translated, it gives CASSQARGQGPLEQYF.

The chain couples TRBV5-4 to TRBJ1-1, with D tentatively TRBD1 (6 bases). CDR1 is SGHNT, CDR2 YYREEE, per germline (reference sequence). This CDR3 contains 15 residues. The V end lost 4 bases, the J end lost 0 bases, and 13 bases lay between the germline ends. The CDR3 nucleotides read TGTGCCAGCAGCATCTGGACAGACTTGAACACTGAAGCTTTCTTT. Protein: CASSIWTDLNTEAFF.

The J gene is TRBJ1-2, the V gene TRBV20-1; D unresolved. Germline V gene sequence: CDR1 DFQATT, CDR2 SNEGSKA (reference sequence). Trimming left V 7 bases short and J 3 bases short, with 18 bases between. The CDR3 contains 14 residues. CDR3 nucleotide sequence: TGCAGTGTCCAGACCTTGCGGAGGGACTATGGCTACACCTTC. Translating gives CSVQTLRRDYGYTF.

CDR3 in amino acids: CASSGLADYNEQFF. DNA of the CDR3: TGTGCCAGCAGTGGGCTAGCGGACTACAATGAGCAGTTCTTC. The chain combines TRBV2 with TRBJ2-1; the match to TRBD2 covers 7 bases. After removal of 4 bases from V and 3 bases from J, the junction contained 3 bases not matched to a gene. CDR1 and CDR2 (germline): SNHLY, FYNNEI. This CDR3 is built from 14 residues.

In DNA, the CDR3 is TGTGCCAGCAGTTTAGTGGGAGGGAGGGGCAATGAGCAGTTCTTC. It translates to CASSLVGGRGNEQFF. The chain couples TRBV27 to TRBJ2-1; the match to TRBD2 covers 7 bases. Germline V gene data show CDR1 as MNHEY and CDR2 as SMNVEV (reference sequence). The CDR3 spans 15 residues. V trimming: 2 bases; J trimming: 6 bases; junction bases outside the gene matches: 7.